This record concerns one TCR beta chain sequence. This sample stems from a study of blood T cells in healthy people across ages. With a J-beta primer mix and a sample-barcoded 5' primer, a second PCR ran about 6 to 11 cycles. TCRdb reprocessed the 5' RACE reads with MiXCR, giving one entry per CDR3 protein. In the table there are approximately 800,000 distinct CDR3 sequences, about 53% of which are singletons. The CDR3 consists of 14 residues. Between the trimmed V and J ends, which lost 7 bases and 2 bases, there was a span of 15 bases. The germline gives CDR1 LGHNT, CDR2 FRNRAP. The chain is built from TRBV12-5 and TRBJ2-7; TRBD1 might be the D (5 bases). Sequencing used blood. This clonotype originated in a man older than 75 in good health. Here the CDR3 reads CASALDKSPYEQYF. The DNA for the CDR3 is TGTGCTAGTGCCCTGGACAAGTCCCCCTACGAGCAGTACTTC.